Sequencing of this TCR beta chain was carried out in a study of early T cells in non-severe SARS-CoV-2 infection. TCRdb reprocessed the 5' RACE reads with MiXCR, giving one entry per CDR3 protein. The repertoire holds about 98,000 distinct CDR3 sequences, with 8% to 13% as singletons. Turning to this clonotype: Its antigen is not known.

Regarding the study as a whole: VDJdb matching skewed toward anti-spike CD8 responses, missing private and CD4 specificities.

The CDR3 extends over 14 amino acids. Germline CDR1 reads DFQATT; CDR2 reads SNEGSKA (reference sequence). Trimming stripped 5 bases from V and 4 bases from J, with 15 bases between. The chain recombines TRBV20-1 with TRBJ2-4; a weak D match, TRBD1 (6 bases). The sequencing input was whole blood. This clonotype was sampled from an adult who was a healthcare worker with PCR-confirmed SARS-CoV-2 infection or an uninfected control (not recorded which). CDR3 amino acids: CSAGKGTRKNIQYF. CDR3 nucleotide sequence: TGCAGTGCTGGAAAAGGGACACGAAAAAACATTCAGTACTTC.